Presented here are 26 T cell receptor beta chains from one specimen sequenced in a study of cytomegalovirus exposure and HLA in healthy donors. The PCR ran on 60 Vbeta and 13 Jbeta primers. Measured with immunoSEQ multiplex PCR; TCRdb has only the in-frame clones, and not every one. The sample has around 120,000 clones, roughly 80% seen once. Input material: PBMCs. Receptors were obtained from a female donor in good health and CMV-seropositive.

J is TRBJ2-1 and V is TRBV25-1; 10 bases are a match to TRBD1. Germline CDR1 is MGHDK and CDR2 is SYGVNS. The CDR3 covers 15 residues. V lost 5 bases and J lost 9; bases outside the gene matches: 10. This CDR3 reads CASSPEGTGAREQFF. CDR3 DNA sequence: TGTGCCAGCAGTCCGGAGGGGACAGGGGCACGTGAGCAGTTCTTC. The variable domain in full, with the rest retrieved from reference TRBV25-1 and TRBJ2-1, is EADIYQTPRYLVIGTGKKITLECSQTMGHDKMYWYQQDPGMELHLIHYSYGVNSTEKGDLSSESTVSRIRTEHFPLTLESARPSHTSQYLCASSPEGTGAREQFFGPGTRLTVL.

The rearrangement links TRBV6-5 to TRBJ1-5, with D possibly being TRBD1 (6 bases). V dropped 3 bases and J dropped 2 bases, with 11 bases sitting between them. The germline CDR1 and CDR2 sequences are MNHEY and SVGAGI. This CDR3 spans 15 amino acids. The CDR3 spells CASSYTGSGNQPQHF. For the CDR3, the DNA is TGTGCCAGCAGTTATACAGGGTCGGGCAATCAGCCCCAGCATTTT.

V is TRBV7-6 and J is TRBJ2-3; 7 positions agree with TRBD2. The trim removed 2 bases at V and 2 bases at J, leaving 4 bases unmatched. The CDR3 covers 15 residues. CDR1 is SGHVS, CDR2 FNYEAQ, per germline. CDR3 DNA: TGTGCCAGCAGCTTAAGGACTAGGGTCACAGATACGCAGTATTTT. It translates to CASSLRTRVTDTQYF.

This clone was observed once. The V call is TRBV29-1, the J call TRBJ2-3; the D is unclear. The V gene lost 4 bases and the J gene lost 11 bases, with 19 bases spanning the gap. The CDR3 runs to 13 residues. The germline V gene encodes CDR1 SQVTM and CDR2 ANQGSEA. The CDR3 coding sequence is TGCAGCGTTGCCCCAGAGGTAGAGAGAGGGCAGTATTTT. It translates to CSVAPEVERGQYF.

The chain is built from TRBV7-2 and TRBJ2-3, with 7 bases aligning to TRBD1. CDR3 size: 14 residues. From germline, CDR1 is SGHTA and CDR2 FQGNSA. V dropped 5 bases and J dropped 5; count of bases not matched to a gene: 7. CDR3 sequence: CASSAQGVIDTQYF. In DNA, the CDR3 is TGTGCCAGCAGCGCCCAGGGGGTAATAGATACGCAGTATTTT.

V is TRBV28 and J is TRBJ2-3; 9 bases line up with TRBD2. With 6 bases clipped from V and 2 bases from J, the junction kept 6 bases outside the gene matches. The CDR3 length is 15 residues. Germline CDR1 is MDHEN and CDR2 is SYDVKM. The CDR3 DNA reads TGTGCCAGCAGCTCTAGCGGGAACCCCACAGATACGCAGTATTTT. Translating it yields CASSSSGNPTDTQYF.

This sequence joins TRBV30 and TRBJ1-5, with D tentatively TRBD1 (5 bases). The CDR3 spans 13 residues. V was cut by 4 bases and J by 7 bases, with 14 bases left in between. Per germline, CDR1 GTSNPN and CDR2 SVGIG (reference sequence). The CDR3 is CAWNPGTGQPQHF. The CDR3 region has the DNA TGTGCCTGGAACCCGGGCACAGGACAGCCCCAGCATTTT. Full variable domain (outside the CDR3, taken from reference TRBV30 and TRBJ1-5): SQTIHQWPATLVQPVGSPLSLECTVEGTSNPNLYWYRQAAGRGLQLLFYSVGIGQISSEVPQNLSASRPQDRQFILSSKKLLLSDSGFYLCAWNPGTGQPQHFGDGTRLSIL.

This clone was counted between two and nine times. CDR3 region: CAWNGQGDSPLHF. The CDR3 nucleotides are TGTGCCTGGAACGGACAGGGTGACTCACCCCTCCACTTT. The gene calls are TRBV30 and TRBJ1-6; TRBD1 agrees at 8 bases. V dropped 4 bases and J dropped 10; count of bases not matched to a gene: 6. The CDR3 has 13 residues. Germline CDR1 reads GTSNPN; CDR2 reads SVGIG (reference sequence).

The chain combines TRBV5-1 with TRBJ2-3; weak D call: TRBD2 (5 bases). Trimming removed 1 base at V and 2 bases at J, with 11 bases between. This CDR3 region has 15 residues. Germline lookup yields CDR1 SGHRS and CDR2 YFSETQ. Here the CDR3 reads CASSLRGLFTDTQYF. The CDR3 DNA reads as TGCGCCAGCAGCTTGCGTGGACTGTTCACAGATACGCAGTATTTT.

The gene calls are TRBV29-1 and TRBJ1-4; TRBD1 agrees at 8 bases. The CDR3 totals 12 residues. Trimming cost V 7 bases and J 6 bases; bases outside gene matches: 4. The germline gives CDR1 SQVTM, CDR2 ANQGSEA. The CDR3 reads CSADRGDEKLFF. The CDR3 nucleotides read TGCAGCGCAGACAGGGGAGATGAAAAACTGTTTTTT. The full variable domain, completed using reference TRBV29-1 and TRBJ1-4, is SAVISQKPSRDICQRGTSLTIQCQVDSQVTMMFWYRQQPGQSLTLIATANQGSEATYESGFVIDKFPISRPNLTFSTLTVSNMSPEDSSIYLCSADRGDEKLFFGSGTQLSVL.

Concerning this clone: The identical CDR3 is also encoded by other nucleotide sequences in the sample. V and J are TRBV7-9 and TRBJ1-1, with 7 bases aligning to TRBD1. This CDR3 is built from 15 residues. V lost 5 bases to trimming and J lost 5 bases; unmatched junction nucleotides: 11. The germline V gene has CDR1 SEHNR and CDR2 FQNEAQ (reference sequence). CDR3 nucleotide sequence: TGTGCCAGCAGCCCAAGCCGGACAGGAAAGACTGAAGCTTTCTTT. Protein: CASSPSRTGKTEAFF.

The chain recombines TRBV18 with TRBJ2-5; D is ambiguous. Trimming took off 2 bases at V and 2 bases at J, with 9 bases between the two ends. CDR3 length: 14 residues. CDR1 is KGHSH, CDR2 LQKENI, per germline. CDR3 in amino acids: CASSPLSYQETQYF. The CDR3 region has the DNA TGTGCCAGCTCACCATTGTCTTATCAAGAGACCCAGTACTTC.

This chain links TRBV18 with TRBJ1-4, with 7 positions matching TRBD1. From germline, CDR1 is KGHSH and CDR2 LQKENI. This CDR3 has 15 residues. The J segment lost 4 bases and the V segment lost 1 base, leaving 3 bases of the junction unmatched. The CDR3 bases are TGTGCCAGCTCACCACAGGGACAGCTTAATGAAAAACTGTTTTTT. Encoded protein: CASSPQGQLNEKLFF.

The V call is TRBV27, the J call TRBJ1-5, with TRBD1 identical over 9 bases. The V and J ends lost 8 bases and 3 bases, in that order; junction bases with no gene match: 11. The CDR3 has 16 residues. Germline-derived CDR1 and CDR2 are MNHEY and SMNVEV (reference sequence). In DNA, the CDR3 is TGTGCCAGCGGACGGCTCGGACAGGGGAACAATCAGCCCCAGCATTTT. This gives the protein CASGRLGQGNNQPQHF.

The chain is built from TRBV7-2 and TRBJ2-1; 7 positions agree with TRBD1. CDR1 is SGHTA, CDR2 FQGNSA, per germline. With 4 bases clipped from V and 7 bases from J, the junction kept 1 base outside the gene matches. The CDR3 runs to 12 residues. CDR3 residues: CASSSDRNEQFF. The CDR3 nucleotides are TGTGCCAGCAGCTCGGACAGGAATGAGCAGTTCTTC.

This clone appeared once. CDR3 region: CASSPKSWTSGTYEQYF. The CDR3 DNA sequence: TGTGCCAGCAGCCCGAAATCCTGGACTAGCGGAACCTACGAGCAGTACTTC. The chain couples TRBV7-8 to TRBJ2-7, with TRBD2 matching 10 bases. Trimming cost V 5 bases and J 2 bases; bases outside gene matches: 12. Germline CDR1 SGHVS, CDR2 FQNEAQ. The CDR3 totals 17 residues.

As DNA, the CDR3 is TGCAGTGCTAGTGTGAGCTATGGCTACACCTTC. Amino acids: CSASVSYGYTF. The chain recombines TRBV20-1 with TRBJ1-2; no reliable D call. The V end was cut by 3 bases, the J end by 4 bases, with 6 bases between. This CDR3 region has 11 residues. Germline CDR1 is DFQATT and CDR2 is SNEGSKA (reference sequence).

J is TRBJ2-1 and V is TRBV6-5, with TRBD1 identical over 7 bases. V trimming: 5 bases; J trimming: 4 bases; junction bases outside the gene matches: 8. Germline lookup yields CDR1 MNHEY and CDR2 SVGAGI. This CDR3 has 15 residues. The CDR3 sequence is CASSPTGIGYNEQFF. CDR3 bases: TGTGCCAGCAGTCCGACAGGGATTGGGTACAATGAGCAGTTCTTC.

This clone came up a few times. V is TRBV2 and J is TRBJ1-3; D ambiguous. Trimming took off 5 bases at V and 4 bases at J, with 9 bases between the two ends. Looked up from germline, CDR1 is SNHLY and CDR2 is FYNNEI. CDR3 size: 13 residues. The CDR3 is CASSPKMGNTIYF. The CDR3 nucleotides are TGTGCCAGCAGTCCCAAAATGGGAAACACCATATATTTT. The full variable domain, completed using reference TRBV2 and TRBJ1-3, is EPEVTQTPSHQVTQMGQEVILRCVPISNHLYFYWYRQILGQKVEFLVSFYNNEISEKSEIFDDQFSVERPDGSNFTLKIRSTKLEDSAMYFCASSPKMGNTIYFGEGSWLTVV.

The chain couples TRBV7-2 to TRBJ2-7, with 7 bases fitting TRBD2. The CDR3 contains 15 residues. Germline V gives CDR1 SGHTA, CDR2 FQGNSA. Losses at the gene ends were 3 bases for V and 2 bases for J; bases not matched to a gene: 7. CDR3 sequence: CASSFYRGLPYEQYF. In DNA form, the CDR3 reads TGTGCCAGCAGCTTCTACCGGGGACTACCCTACGAGCAGTACTTC.

J is TRBJ1-2 and V is TRBV5-6; D unclear. V was shortened by 4 bases and J by 2 bases, with 12 bases between the two germline ends. The CDR3 totals 14 residues. Per the germline V gene, CDR1 is SGHDT and CDR2 is YYEEEE. CDR3 nucleotides: TGTGCCAGCAGCCCCGGGAGGGTAAACTATGGCTACACCTTC. It translates to CASSPGRVNYGYTF.

The sample holds a few counts of this clone. This sequence joins TRBV6-1 and TRBJ1-3; D perhaps matches TRBD1 (6 bases). The germline gives CDR1 MNHNS, CDR2 SASEGT. Between the trimmed V and J ends, which lost 6 bases and 3 bases, there was a span of 15 bases. This CDR3 is 15 amino acids long. The CDR3 nucleotides are TGTGCCAGCAGCGTGCTGAGGGGGATTGGAAACACCATATATTTT. It yields the protein CASSVLRGIGNTIYF.

This clone has a single count. The chain joins TRBV11-2 to TRBJ1-1, with D unresolved. This CDR3 has 13 residues. Trimming removed 1 base from V and 8 bases from J, with 11 bases in between. Germline V gene data show CDR1 as SGHAT and CDR2 as FQNNGV. This CDR3 is CASSLVPGPEAFF. CDR3 bases: TGTGCCAGCAGCTTAGTGCCGGGTCCCGAAGCTTTCTTT.

The chain joins TRBV28 to TRBJ1-5; D is ambiguous. The germline V and J ends were trimmed by 5 bases and 9 bases, with 11 bases remaining between them. CDR1 is MDHEN and CDR2 is SYDVKM in the germline V gene. This CDR3 is 12 amino acids long. The CDR3 spells CASSPPSLPQHF. For the CDR3, the DNA is TGTGCCAGCAGTCCCCCGAGTCTGCCCCAGCATTTT.

In its sample, this clone was seen a few times. The chain combines TRBV28 with TRBJ1-5; 8 positions match TRBD1. In germline, CDR1 is MDHEN, CDR2 SYDVKM. V lost 5 bases to trimming and J lost 0 bases; unmatched junction nucleotides: 9. The CDR3 length is 17 residues. In DNA, the CDR3 is TGTGCCAGCAGTCAGGGGGCATTTCCCTATAGCAATCAGCCCCAGCATTTT. Encoded protein: CASSQGAFPYSNQPQHF.

V usage is TRBV28 and J usage is TRBJ2-1; the match to TRBD2 covers 10 bases. Germline values: CDR1 MDHEN, CDR2 SYDVKM. The V segment lost 6 bases and the J segment 4 bases; nucleotides outside the gene matches: 12. This CDR3 has 17 residues. The DNA for the CDR3 is TGTGCCAGCAGCCTAGACACAGCGGGAGGGCCGTACAATGAGCAGTTCTTC. It translates to CASSLDTAGGPYNEQFF.